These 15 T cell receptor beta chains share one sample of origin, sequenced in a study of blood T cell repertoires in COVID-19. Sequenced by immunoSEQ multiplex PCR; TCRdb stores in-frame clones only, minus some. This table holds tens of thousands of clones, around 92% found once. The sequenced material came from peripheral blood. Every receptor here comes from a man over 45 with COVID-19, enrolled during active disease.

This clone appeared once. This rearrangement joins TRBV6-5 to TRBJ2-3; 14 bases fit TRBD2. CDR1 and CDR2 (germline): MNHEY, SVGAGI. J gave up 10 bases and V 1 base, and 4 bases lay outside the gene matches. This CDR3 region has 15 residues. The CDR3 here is CASSYFGTSGGSQYF. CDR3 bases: TGTGCCAGCAGTTACTTTGGGACTAGCGGGGGTTCGCAGTATTTT.

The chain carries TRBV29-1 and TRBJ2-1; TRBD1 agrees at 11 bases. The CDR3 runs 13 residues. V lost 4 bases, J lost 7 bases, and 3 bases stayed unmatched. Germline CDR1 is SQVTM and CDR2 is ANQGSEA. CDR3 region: CSVGTGGWNEQFF. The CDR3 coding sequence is TGCAGCGTTGGGACAGGGGGCTGGAATGAGCAGTTCTTC.

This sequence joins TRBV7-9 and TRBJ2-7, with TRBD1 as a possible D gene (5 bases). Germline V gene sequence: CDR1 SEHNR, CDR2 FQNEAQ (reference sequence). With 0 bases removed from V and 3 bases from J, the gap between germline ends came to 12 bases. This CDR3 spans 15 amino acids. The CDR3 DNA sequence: TGTGCCAGCAGCTTAGCGGCAGGACAAAACTACGAGCAGTACTTC. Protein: CASSLAAGQNYEQYF.

DNA for the CDR3: TGTGCCAGCTCACCAGGGACAGCAGATACGCAGTATTTT. It specifies CASSPGTADTQYF. The rearrangement joins TRBV18 to TRBJ2-3; the match to TRBD1 covers 7 bases. J lost 4 bases, V lost 2 bases, and 0 bases had no gene match. This CDR3 region has 13 residues. Germline CDR1 is KGHSH and CDR2 is LQKENI.

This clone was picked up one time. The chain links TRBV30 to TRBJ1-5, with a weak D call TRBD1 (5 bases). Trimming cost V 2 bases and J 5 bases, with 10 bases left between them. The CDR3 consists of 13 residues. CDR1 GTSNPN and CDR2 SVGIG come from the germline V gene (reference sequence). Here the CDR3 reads CAWSKGSDQPQHF. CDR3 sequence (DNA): TGTGCCTGGAGTAAGGGGTCGGATCAGCCCCAGCATTTT.

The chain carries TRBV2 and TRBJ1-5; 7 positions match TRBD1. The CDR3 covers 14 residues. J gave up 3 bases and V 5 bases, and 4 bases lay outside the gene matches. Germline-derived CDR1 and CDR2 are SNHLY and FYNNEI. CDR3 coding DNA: TGTGCCAGCAGTTACAGGGGTACCAATCAGCCCCAGCATTTT. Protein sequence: CASSYRGTNQPQHF.

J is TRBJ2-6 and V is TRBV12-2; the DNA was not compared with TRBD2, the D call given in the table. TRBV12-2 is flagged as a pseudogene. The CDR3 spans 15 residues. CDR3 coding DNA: TGTGCAACCTTGAGGGAGACCTCTGGGGCCAACGTCCTGACTTTC. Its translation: CATLRETSGANVLTF.

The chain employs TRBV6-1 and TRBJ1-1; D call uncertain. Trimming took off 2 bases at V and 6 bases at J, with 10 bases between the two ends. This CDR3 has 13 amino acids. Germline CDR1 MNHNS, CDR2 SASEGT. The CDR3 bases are TGTGCCAGCAGTGAACGGTTCGTAGCTGAAGCTTTCTTT. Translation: CASSERFVAEAFF.

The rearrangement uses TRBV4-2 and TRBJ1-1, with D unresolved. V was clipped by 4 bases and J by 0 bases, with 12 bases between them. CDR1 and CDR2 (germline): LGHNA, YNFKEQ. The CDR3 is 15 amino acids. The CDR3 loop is CASSLSRGVNTEAFF. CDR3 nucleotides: TGTGCCAGCAGCCTATCGAGAGGAGTGAACACTGAAGCTTTCTTT.

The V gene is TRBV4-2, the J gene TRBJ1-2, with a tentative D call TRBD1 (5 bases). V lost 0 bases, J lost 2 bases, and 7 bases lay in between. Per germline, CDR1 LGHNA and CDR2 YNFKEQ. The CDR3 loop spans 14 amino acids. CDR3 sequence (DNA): TGTGCCAGCAGCCAAGATTGGGGCAACTATGGCTACACCTTC. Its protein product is CASSQDWGNYGYTF.

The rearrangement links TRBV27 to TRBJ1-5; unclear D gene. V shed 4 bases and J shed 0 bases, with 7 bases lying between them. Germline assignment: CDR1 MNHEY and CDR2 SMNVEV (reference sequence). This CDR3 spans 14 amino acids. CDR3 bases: TGTGCCAGCAGTTCTGAGAATAGCAATCAGCCCCAGCATTTT. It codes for CASSSENSNQPQHF.

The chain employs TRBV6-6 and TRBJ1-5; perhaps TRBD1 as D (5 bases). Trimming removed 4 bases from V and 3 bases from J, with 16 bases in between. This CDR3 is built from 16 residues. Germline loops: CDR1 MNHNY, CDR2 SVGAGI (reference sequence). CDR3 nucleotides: TGTGCCAGCAGTTCCAAAGGAGGGGTTAACAATCAGCCCCAGCATTTT. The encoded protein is CASSSKGGVNNQPQHF.

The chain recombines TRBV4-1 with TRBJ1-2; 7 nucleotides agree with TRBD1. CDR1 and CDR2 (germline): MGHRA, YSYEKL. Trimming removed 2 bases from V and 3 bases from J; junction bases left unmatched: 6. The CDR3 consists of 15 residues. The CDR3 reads CASSQQQGPDYGYTF. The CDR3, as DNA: TGCGCCAGCAGCCAACAACAGGGGCCGGACTATGGCTACACCTTC.

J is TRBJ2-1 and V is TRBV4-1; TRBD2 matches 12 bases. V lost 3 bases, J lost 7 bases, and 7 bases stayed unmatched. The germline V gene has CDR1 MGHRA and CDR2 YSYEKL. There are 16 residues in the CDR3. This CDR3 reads CASSHPSGGARNEQFF. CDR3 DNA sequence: TGCGCCAGCAGCCATCCTAGCGGGGGGGCCCGGAATGAGCAGTTCTTC.

The CDR3 sequence: CASSLPPGVYQPQHF. CDR3 DNA: TGTGCCAGCAGTCTACCCCCCGGGGTGTATCAGCCCCAGCATTTT. The chain is built from TRBV28 and TRBJ1-5, with no clear D. The germline V gene has CDR1 MDHEN and CDR2 SYDVKM. V was cut by 5 bases and J by 5 bases, with 16 bases left in between. The CDR3 contains 15 residues.